Listed here are 25 T cell receptor beta chains from one sample, sequenced in a study of cytomegalovirus exposure and HLA in healthy donors. Sequencing used immunoSEQ multiplex PCR; TCRdb keeps in-frame clones, though not all of them. The sample carries 300,000 to 350,000 clones, roughly 86% recorded once. The material sequenced was PBMCs. The source of these receptors is a man younger than 40 in good health and CMV-seronegative.

The chain recombines TRBV10-1 with TRBJ2-5; TRBD2 matches at 12 bases. Germline values: CDR1 WNHNN, CDR2 SYGVQD (reference sequence). J lost 3 bases, V lost 4 bases, and 6 bases had no gene match. The CDR3 has 16 residues. The CDR3 is CASSASGLAGKETQYF. The CDR3, as DNA: TGCGCCAGCAGTGCATCAGGACTAGCGGGGAAAGAGACCCAGTACTTC.

The sample holds one count of this clone. The chain uses TRBV6-5 and TRBJ2-3; D not certain. Germline V gives CDR1 MNHEY, CDR2 SVGAGI. The CDR3 contains 14 residues. Deletions cut 2 bases from V and 2 bases from J, with 8 bases between. The CDR3 is CASSYGASTDTQYF. CDR3 bases: TGTGCCAGCAGTTACGGAGCGTCCACAGATACGCAGTATTTT.

The chain has TRBV4-1 and TRBJ2-7; TRBD1 matches 8 bases. The CDR3 contains 14 residues. From germline, CDR1 is MGHRA and CDR2 YSYEKL. V was clipped by 2 bases and J by 3 bases; unmatched bases: 3. The CDR3 DNA follows: TGCGCCAGCAGCCAACCGGACAGGGACTACGAGCAGTACTTC. As protein: CASSQPDRDYEQYF.

The chain recombines TRBV27 with TRBJ2-3; possible D gene TRBD2, 6 bases. CDR1 and CDR2 (germline): MNHEY, SMNVEV (reference sequence). CDR3 length: 14 amino acids. V lost 5 bases, J lost 0 bases, and 9 bases lay in between. CDR3 in DNA: TGTGCCAGCAGTGGGGGACTCAGCACAGATACGCAGTATTTT. Amino acid sequence: CASSGGLSTDTQYF.

The chain has TRBV4-1 and TRBJ2-7, with TRBD1 identical over 7 bases. The CDR3 spans 15 residues. V lost 3 bases and J lost 7; bases outside the gene matches: 12. Per germline, CDR1 MGHRA and CDR2 YSYEKL. The CDR3 nucleotides are TGCGCCAGCAGCCACCCCCCGGGACAGATTACGGAGCAGTACTTC. Its translation: CASSHPPGQITEQYF.

About this clone: This sample also contains other DNA sequences that code for the same CDR3. The chain employs TRBV4-1 and TRBJ1-2; possible D gene TRBD1, 5 bases. CDR3 length equals 14 residues. The germline gives CDR1 MGHRA, CDR2 YSYEKL. V shed 0 bases and J shed 2 bases, with 7 bases lying between them. The CDR3 loop is CASSQDGGNYGYTF. The CDR3 nucleotides read TGCGCCAGCAGCCAAGACGGGGGGAACTATGGCTACACCTTC.

The chain couples TRBV11-2 to TRBJ1-2; D gene uncertain. Germline assignment: CDR1 SGHAT and CDR2 FQNNGV. V lost 1 base, J lost 12 bases, and 12 bases lay in between. The CDR3 length is 12 residues. CDR3 amino acids: CASSLVTGENTF. The CDR3 DNA reads TGTGCCAGCAGCTTAGTCACTGGGGAGAACACCTTC. Using reference TRBV11-2 and TRBJ1-2 for the parts outside the CDR3, the full variable domain is EAGVAQSPRYKIIEKRQSVAFWCNPISGHATLYWYQQILGQGPKLLIQFQNNGVVDDSQLPKDRFSAERLKGVDSTLKIQPAKLEDSAVYLCASSLVTGENTFGSGTRLTVV.

V gene TRBV11-2 combines with J gene TRBJ1-2, with TRBD1 as a possible D gene (6 bases). Deletions cut 6 bases from V and 7 bases from J, with 24 bases between. The CDR3 is 16 amino acids. The V gene's germline CDR1 is SGHAT and CDR2 FQNNGV. Written as DNA, the CDR3 is TGTGCCAGCAGGGACAGCCGCGGGGGTATTGCACCTGGCTACACCTTC. Translation gives CASRDSRGGIAPGYTF.

The chain carries TRBV6-5 and TRBJ2-4; 10 bases are a match to TRBD2. With V trimmed by 2 bases and J by 6 bases, 7 bases remained unmatched. Germline loops: CDR1 MNHEY, CDR2 SVGAGI. This CDR3 is 16 amino acids long. DNA of the CDR3: TGTGCCAGCAGTTACCAAAGCGGGGGGGCGGGAAACATTCAGTACTTC. It codes for CASSYQSGGAGNIQYF.

Here the CDR3 DNA reads TGTGCCAGCTCACCCCAGGGGGCGGCTCAGCCCCAGCATTTT. Translated: CASSPQGAAQPQHF. J is TRBJ1-5 and V is TRBV18, with 8 nucleotides matching TRBD1. CDR3 length: 14 amino acids. Trimming cost V 3 bases and J 6 bases; bases outside gene matches: 4. CDR1 is KGHSH, CDR2 LQKENI, per germline. The full variable domain, in which reference TRBV18 and TRBJ1-5 provide the parts outside the CDR3, is NAGVMQNPRHLVRRRGQEARLRCSPMKGHSHVYWYRQLPEEGLKFMVYLQKENIIDESGMPKERFSAEFPKEGPSILRIQQVVRGDSAAYFCASSPQGAAQPQHFGDGTRLSIL.

V usage is TRBV11-2 and J usage is TRBJ1-2; 8 bases map to TRBD1. The V segment lost 5 bases and the J segment 8 bases; nucleotides outside the gene matches: 13. Germline CDR1 SGHAT, CDR2 FQNNGV. The CDR3 is made up of 15 amino acids. In DNA, the CDR3 is TGTGCCAGCAGCCCCGGGACAGGTGGGCTGTGGGGCTACACCTTC. Protein product: CASSPGTGGLWGYTF.

This chain uses TRBV5-1 with TRBJ1-1, with a possible D match to TRBD1 (5 bases). CDR1 and CDR2 from the germline V gene are SGHRS and YFSETQ. The CDR3 has 12 residues. V gave up 4 bases and J gave up 7 bases, with 11 bases separating them. DNA for the CDR3: TGCGCCAGCAGCCCCGGGGGTAATGAAGCTTTCTTT. Amino acids: CASSPGGNEAFF.

This chain uses TRBV11-3 with TRBJ2-6; possible D gene TRBD1, 5 bases. Trimming removed 4 bases at V and 7 bases at J, with 17 bases between. This CDR3 region has 16 residues. Germline CDR1 SGHNT, CDR2 YENEEA. The CDR3 region has the DNA TGTGCCAGCAGCTCCTCGGGTACTACAGGAGCCAACGTCCTGACTTTC. Its protein is CASSSSGTTGANVLTF.

The rearrangement uses TRBV5-4 and TRBJ1-3, with 7 bases matching TRBD1. J was trimmed by 0 bases and V by 4 bases; bases with no gene match: 4. The V gene's germline CDR1 is SGHNT and CDR2 YYREEE (reference sequence). CDR3 length: 15 amino acids. The CDR3: CASSTDRRSGNTIYF. CDR3 in DNA: TGTGCCAGCAGCACGGACAGGCGCTCTGGAAACACCATATATTTT.

The V call is TRBV19, the J call TRBJ1-2; no firm D call. Germline values: CDR1 LNHDA, CDR2 SQIVND (reference sequence). The CDR3 has 16 amino acids. Trimming took off 7 bases at V and 0 bases at J, with 18 bases between the two ends. The DNA of the CDR3 is TGTGCCAGTAAAAAGGGAGGAGGGCAGGCTAACTATGGCTACACCTTC. Translating gives CASKKGGGQANYGYTF.

This chain joins TRBV11-2 and TRBJ2-4, with a possible D match to TRBD1 (5 bases). Deletions cut 1 base from V and 1 base from J, with 8 bases between. The CDR3 covers 15 residues. CDR1 and CDR2 (germline): SGHAT, FQNNGV. CDR3 sequence: CASSLVRVAKNIQYF. DNA for the CDR3: TGTGCCAGCAGCTTAGTCAGGGTCGCCAAAAACATTCAGTACTTC.

Regarding this clone: Other DNA sequences from this sample encode an identical CDR3 as well. This chain joins TRBV18 and TRBJ1-2; tentative D call: TRBD1 (6 bases). This CDR3 region has 14 residues. V lost 1 base, J lost 2 bases, and 8 bases lay in between. In germline, CDR1 is KGHSH, CDR2 LQKENI. The CDR3 region is CASSPLQGNYGYTF. As DNA, the CDR3 is TGTGCCAGCTCACCACTGCAGGGGAACTATGGCTACACCTTC.

The chain links TRBV19 to TRBJ1-4; D is unresolved. The CDR3 covers 14 residues. Trimming removed 3 bases at V and 7 bases at J, with 12 bases between. The V gene's germline CDR1 is LNHDA and CDR2 SQIVND (reference sequence). The CDR3 protein is CASSMAANGEKLFF. The DNA for the CDR3 is TGTGCCAGTAGTATGGCCGCAAATGGTGAAAAACTGTTTTTT.

The V call is TRBV2, the J call TRBJ2-3; maybe TRBD2 (6 bases). Germline values: CDR1 SNHLY, CDR2 FYNNEI. This CDR3 is 13 amino acids long. V was clipped by 6 bases and J by 1 base, with 8 bases between them. The CDR3 protein is CASRGLRTDTQYF. The CDR3 region has the DNA TGTGCCAGCAGGGGACTTCGCACAGATACGCAGTATTTT.

The chain has TRBV5-1 and TRBJ2-7; 10 nucleotides agree with TRBD1. The CDR3 is 15 amino acids. The germline V gene encodes CDR1 SGHRS and CDR2 YFSETQ. Trimming took 4 bases from V and 2 from J; bases not matched to a gene: 6. CDR3 residues: CASSAPGQGAYEQYF. In DNA, the CDR3 is TGCGCCAGCAGCGCCCCCGGACAGGGGGCCTACGAGCAGTACTTC.

The CDR3 is CAISAKDRGSYEQYF. The CDR3 coding sequence is TGTGCCATCAGTGCTAAGGACAGGGGTTCCTACGAGCAGTACTTC. V gene TRBV10-3 combines with J gene TRBJ2-7; 9 bases align to TRBD1. The V segment lost 4 bases and the J segment 1 base; nucleotides outside the gene matches: 5. This CDR3 spans 15 amino acids. The germline CDR1 and CDR2 sequences are ENHRY and SYGVKD.

The DNA for the CDR3 is TGTGCCAGCATTTCAGGGATGCAGAATTCACCCCTCCACTTT. This codes for CASISGMQNSPLHF. The chain recombines TRBV6-1 with TRBJ1-6; D possibly corresponds to TRBD1 (5 bases). The CDR3 covers 14 residues. In germline, CDR1 is MNHNS, CDR2 SASEGT. Deletions cut 7 bases from V and 7 bases from J, with 14 bases between.

This clone was seen a single time. The gene calls are TRBV4-1 and TRBJ2-1, with D unresolved. V was pared by 1 base and J by 8 bases, with 9 bases between. CDR3 length: 13 residues. The germline CDR1 and CDR2 sequences are MGHRA and YSYEKL. The chain's CDR3 is CASSQGLAYEQFF. CDR3 sequence (DNA): TGCGCCAGCAGCCAAGGATTGGCCTATGAGCAGTTCTTC.

V and J are TRBV29-1 and TRBJ2-3; 9 bases map to TRBD2. V lost 8 bases to trimming and J lost 6 bases; unmatched junction nucleotides: 9. CDR1 and CDR2 from the germline V gene are SQVTM and ANQGSEA. The CDR3 consists of 13 residues. The CDR3 sequence: CSSEPSGEDTQYF. The CDR3 DNA reads as TGCAGCTCCGAACCTAGCGGGGAGGATACGCAGTATTTT.

The genes are TRBV5-1 and TRBJ1-1, with D perhaps matching TRBD1 (6 bases). This CDR3 spans 14 amino acids. V was pared by 7 bases and J by 4 bases, with 17 bases between. CDR1 SGHRS and CDR2 YFSETQ come from the germline V gene. CDR3 DNA sequence: TGCGCCAGCGGCCTTACAGGGACATCCACTGAAGCTTTCTTT. This encodes CASGLTGTSTEAFF.